The 19 T cell receptor beta chains below come from one sample, sequenced in a study of cytomegalovirus exposure and HLA in healthy donors. 13 Jbeta primers and 60 Vbeta primers were used for the PCR. Assay: immunoSEQ multiplex PCR; the TCRdb copy retains only in-frame clones and omits some. Reported are 190,000 or so clones; the ten largest clones contain less than 0.85%. Sequences were obtained from PBMCs. The receptors here all came from a boy under 18 in good health and CMV-seronegative.

The chain employs TRBV30 and TRBJ1-5; no definite D call. Trimming stripped 0 bases from V and 4 bases from J, with 10 bases between. Germline-derived CDR1 and CDR2 are GTSNPN and SVGIG (reference sequence). The CDR3 covers 14 residues. The CDR3 reads CAWSVLSGNQPQHF. CDR3 bases: TGTGCCTGGAGTGTACTATCCGGGAATCAGCCCCAGCATTTT.

The rearrangement joins TRBV7-2 to TRBJ1-2; no clear D. The CDR3 length is 15 residues. CDR1 is SGHTA and CDR2 is FQGNSA in the germline V gene. Trimming shortened V by 1 base and J by 5 bases, and 14 bases separated the two germline ends. The CDR3 DNA is TGTGCCAGCAGCTTAGGGCGGAGCCTGCAGTATGGCTACACCTTC. Translation gives CASSLGRSLQYGYTF.

About this clone: Other DNA sequences in this sample translate to the same CDR3. V gene TRBV30 combines with J gene TRBJ2-2; D is possibly TRBD2 (6 bases). Germline-derived CDR1 and CDR2 are GTSNPN and SVGIG (reference sequence). V was clipped by 5 bases and J by 5 bases, with 9 bases between them. The CDR3 is made up of 12 amino acids. The CDR3 spells CAWSSGTGELFF. As DNA, the CDR3 is TGTGCCTGGTCGAGCGGGACCGGGGAGCTGTTTTTT.

DNA of the CDR3: TGTGCCAGCAGGCTAGACTCCACCGGGGAGCTGTTTTTT. Amino acid sequence: CASRLDSTGELFF. V and J are TRBV28 and TRBJ2-2; D gene unclear. V lost 6 bases and J 4 bases, leaving 9 bases between the germline ends. CDR1 is MDHEN, CDR2 SYDVKM, per germline. This CDR3 has 13 residues. Looking up the rest from reference TRBV28 and TRBJ2-2 gives the full variable domain: DVKVTQSSRYLVKRTGEKVFLECVQDMDHENMFWYRQDPGLGLRLIYFSYDVKMKEKGDIPEGYSVSREKKERFSLILESASTNQTSMYLCASRLDSTGELFFGEGSRLTVL.

The chain carries TRBV18 and TRBJ2-5; TRBD1 agrees at 7 bases. The J call is uncertain, as TRBJ2-7 better fits the DNA end. Germline lookup yields CDR1 KGHSH and CDR2 LQKENI. The CDR3 is 16 amino acids. The CDR3 loop reads CASSPPARGQLYEQYF. CDR3 coding DNA: TGTGCCAGCTCACCCCCGGCGAGGGGACAGCTCTACGAGCAGTACTTC.

The CDR3 DNA follows: TGTGCCAGTACCCTCCAGGGGGCCGGCTACAATGAGCAGTTCTTC. It yields the protein CASTLQGAGYNEQFF. The chain combines TRBV19 with TRBJ2-1; 8 nucleotides line up with TRBD1. This CDR3 is 15 amino acids long. V lost 7 bases to trimming and J lost 3 bases; unmatched junction nucleotides: 8. Germline V gene data show CDR1 as LNHDA and CDR2 as SQIVND (reference sequence). The full variable domain, completed using reference TRBV19 and TRBJ2-1, is DGGITQSPKYLFRKEGQNVTLSCEQNLNHDAMYWYRQDPGQGLRLIYYSQIVNDFQKGDIAEGYSVSREKKESFPLTVTSAQKNPTAFYLCASTLQGAGYNEQFFGPGTRLTVL.

The chain couples TRBV19 to TRBJ1-1; unclear D gene. Germline assignment: CDR1 LNHDA and CDR2 SQIVND (reference sequence). The CDR3 has 14 amino acids. V lost 6 bases, J lost 4 bases, and 15 bases lay in between. CDR3 DNA sequence: TGTGCCAGTAGGGAATCTGTCGGCGGCACTGAAGCTTTCTTT. Amino acids: CASRESVGGTEAFF. Using reference TRBV19 and TRBJ1-1 for the parts outside the CDR3, the full variable domain is DGGITQSPKYLFRKEGQNVTLSCEQNLNHDAMYWYRQDPGQGLRLIYYSQIVNDFQKGDIAEGYSVSREKKESFPLTVTSAQKNPTAFYLCASRESVGGTEAFFGQGTRLTVV.

V and J are TRBV27 and TRBJ1-6; D ambiguous. V was trimmed by 8 bases and J by 13 bases, leaving 12 bases between them. Germline CDR1 reads MNHEY; CDR2 reads SMNVEV (reference sequence). CDR3 length equals 11 residues. The chain's CDR3 is CASRTGGPLHF. DNA for the CDR3: TGTGCCAGCCGAACGGGAGGGCCCCTCCACTTT.

The J gene is TRBJ2-7, the V gene TRBV7-9; possibly TRBD2 for D (5 bases). V lost 1 base, J lost 2 bases, and 15 bases lay in between. CDR3 size: 16 residues. Germline loops: CDR1 SEHNR, CDR2 FQNEAQ (reference sequence). CDR3 coding DNA: TGTGCCAGCAGCTTAGTGAGTACGGGATCTACCTACGAGCAGTACTTC. Its translation: CASSLVSTGSTYEQYF.

V is TRBV19 and J is TRBJ2-2; 14 nucleotides line up with TRBD2. The germline V gene has CDR1 LNHDA and CDR2 SQIVND (reference sequence). J lost 7 bases, V lost 4 bases, and 11 bases had no gene match. There are 18 residues in the CDR3. The CDR3 coding sequence is TGTGCCAGTAGTAAGGCGGTGACTAGCGGGGGGGCCAACGGGGAGCTGTTTTTT. Protein sequence: CASSKAVTSGGANGELFF.

This sequence joins TRBV7-6 and TRBJ2-7, with a tentative D call TRBD1 (5 bases). This CDR3 comprises 16 residues. Per the germline V gene, CDR1 is SGHVS and CDR2 is FNYEAQ. Trimming pared 5 bases from V and 2 bases from J, leaving 19 bases between. The CDR3, as DNA: TGTGCCAGCAGCCCCCAGGGTTCTCAGGCGCCCTACGAGCAGTACTTC. Protein: CASSPQGSQAPYEQYF.

The CDR3 loop reads CASSGGLPSPRGQYF. The CDR3 nucleotides read TGTGCCAGCAGCGGTGGCCTCCCGTCCCCAAGAGGGCAGTACTTC. The chain couples TRBV7-8 to TRBJ2-7; no firm D call. Trimming removed 5 bases at V and 9 bases at J, with 23 bases between. CDR1 is SGHVS and CDR2 is FQNEAQ in the germline V gene. The CDR3 runs 15 residues. Full variable domain (missing parts from reference TRBV7-8 and TRBJ2-7): GAGVSQSPRYKVAKRGQDVALRCDPISGHVSLFWYQQALGQGPEFLTYFQNEAQLDKSGLPSDRFFAERPEGSVSTLKIQRTQQEDSAVYLCASSGGLPSPRGQYFGPGTRLTVT.

The chain links TRBV7-8 to TRBJ2-2, with 8 bases matching TRBD2. This CDR3 spans 16 amino acids. Germline trimming cut 1 base from V and 7 bases from J; bases unmatched to any gene: 8. Per germline, CDR1 SGHVS and CDR2 FQNEAQ. DNA of the CDR3: TGTGCCAGCAGCTTAGACGCCGGGGGGGCAGACGGGGAGCTGTTTTTT. Its translation is CASSLDAGGADGELFF.

The V gene is TRBV29-1, the J gene TRBJ2-3; 8 nucleotides line up with TRBD2. This CDR3 spans 15 amino acids. J lost 1 base, V lost 6 bases, and 9 bases had no gene match. The germline gives CDR1 SQVTM, CDR2 ANQGSEA. CDR3 sequence (DNA): TGCAGCGTCGGGGGGGGGTCGATGGGCACAGATACGCAGTATTTT. Translated, it gives CSVGGGSMGTDTQYF.

This chain connects TRBV29-1 to TRBJ1-3, with D possibly matching TRBD1 (6 bases). The germline V and J ends were trimmed by 5 bases and 4 bases, with 12 bases remaining between them. The CDR3 length is 13 residues. Per the germline V gene, CDR1 is SQVTM and CDR2 is ANQGSEA. The CDR3 region has the DNA TGCAGCGTTTCATCAGGGGTAGGAAACACCATATATTTT. This encodes CSVSSGVGNTIYF.

The chain joins TRBV4-3 to TRBJ2-3; D may be TRBD2 (6 bases). V was shortened by 0 bases and J by 5 bases, with 15 bases between the two germline ends. The CDR3 has 16 amino acids. Germline V CDR1 and CDR2: LGHNA, YSLEER. Written as DNA, the CDR3 is TGCGCCAGCAGCCAAGATGGAGGCGGGGTTAGAGATACGCAGTATTTT. Translating it yields CASSQDGGGVRDTQYF.

The chain links TRBV7-7 to TRBJ2-5; 14 nucleotides align to TRBD2. Germline CDR1 reads SSHAT; CDR2 reads FNYEAQ (reference sequence). The CDR3 extends over 16 amino acids. J lost 9 bases, V lost 5 bases, and 11 bases had no gene match. CDR3 sequence: CASSPTSGGVGGAQYF. The CDR3 DNA is TGTGCCAGCAGCCCGACTAGCGGGGGGGTCGGGGGAGCCCAGTACTTC.

The chain combines TRBV4-1 with TRBJ1-6, with D perhaps TRBD1 (5 bases). CDR3 length: 16 amino acids. Germline values: CDR1 MGHRA, CDR2 YSYEKL. Trimming removed 0 bases at V and 6 bases at J, with 12 bases between. CDR3 sequence: CASSQEQGRSNSPLHF. DNA for the CDR3: TGCGCCAGCAGCCAAGAGCAGGGTAGGAGTAATTCACCCCTCCACTTT.

CDR3 bases: TGTGCCAGCAGTTACAGTACAGGGGTATCACCCCTCCACTTT. As protein: CASSYSTGVSPLHF. This sequence joins TRBV6-5 and TRBJ1-6; 7 nucleotides align to TRBD1. The CDR3 runs to 14 residues. Per germline, CDR1 MNHEY and CDR2 SVGAGI. The trim removed 2 bases at V and 10 bases at J, leaving 5 bases unmatched.